One sample yielded the 11 T cell receptor beta chains listed below, sequenced in a study of CXCR3-negative and CXCR3-positive naive CD8 T cells. Study-wide results and caveats: Hydrophobicity was higher for TRB CDR3s found in CXCR3-positive naive cells than in CXCR3-negative naive cells.

UMI-tagged TRB cDNA libraries were built via 5' RACE. Reprocessing the 5' RACE reads, TCRdb reports a single entry for every CDR3 protein and omits DNA. The table gives around 66,000 distinct CDR3 sequences; the top ten clones make up 4.8% of it. These receptors have no identified antigens. The sample consisted of naive CXCR3+ CD8+ T cells from blood. Subset: CD45RO-CCR7+CD27+CD95- naive CD8+ T cells expressing CXCR3 (TNR3+). The receptors stem from a human donor in good health. Some clones in this sample may be carry-over from other donors' samples.

This chain connects TRBV7-8 to TRBJ2-7; the TRBD1 assignment by TCRdb is unverifiable without DNA. Germline V gene data show CDR1 as SGHVS and CDR2 as FQNEAQ. The CDR3 is 13 residues long. The CDR3 is CASSFPGSLEQYF.

V gene TRBV29-1 combines with J gene TRBJ1-2; there is no DNA to check the TCRdb D call of TRBD1. The CDR3 sequence is 11 residues long. Germline CDR1 reads SQVTM; CDR2 reads ANQGSEA. The CDR3 spells CSAPHRDSYTF.

The chain combines TRBV28 with TRBJ2-4. Germline V gene sequence: CDR1 MDHEN, CDR2 SYDVKM. The CDR3 consists of 11 residues. The CDR3 loop reads CASSFGDIQYF. The full variable domain, its missing parts supplied by reference TRBV28 and TRBJ2-4, is DVKVTQSSRYLVKRTGEKVFLECVQDMDHENMFWYRQDPGLGLRLIYFSYDVKMKEKGDIPEGYSVSREKKERFSLILESASTNQTSMYLCASSFGDIQYFGAGTRLSVL.

The chain employs TRBV12-3 or TRBV12-4 and TRBJ2-7; TCRdb's D call of TRBD2 is untestable without DNA. The CDR3 is made up of 15 amino acids. CDR3 amino acids: CASSPGAGGLYEQYF.

The genes are TRBV7-9 and TRBJ2-7. There are 13 residues in the CDR3. Per the germline V gene, CDR1 is SEHNR and CDR2 is FQNEAQ (reference sequence). CDR3 loop: CASNSGNPYEQYF.

The chain links TRBV5-5 to TRBJ2-7; the TCRdb call, TRBD1, lacks DNA for checking. CDR3 length: 13 amino acids. The germline V gene encodes CDR1 SGHKS and CDR2 YYEKEE (reference sequence). CDR3 residues: CASSPGWVHEQYF.

The rearrangement joins TRBV29-1 to TRBJ2-5; TCRdb's D gene call, TRBD1, goes unchecked for lack of DNA. This CDR3 is built from 13 residues. Germline-derived CDR1 and CDR2 are SQVTM and ANQGSEA. The CDR3 reads CSVEAGVGETQYF.

This chain links TRBV29-1 with TRBJ1-2; TCRdb proposes TRBD1, but this gene call is untestable without DNA. The germline CDR1 and CDR2 sequences are SQVTM and ANQGSEA. The CDR3 runs to 13 residues. The chain's CDR3 is CSVLVGDTYGYTF.

This chain connects TRBV12-3 or TRBV12-4 to TRBJ2-5. The CDR3 extends over 12 amino acids. CDR3 sequence: CASSFGPETQYF.

The chain joins TRBV5-1 to TRBJ2-7; TCRdb gives TRBD1 as the D gene, but with no DNA this cannot be confirmed. This CDR3 has 15 residues. The germline V gene has CDR1 SGHRS and CDR2 YFSETQ. CDR3 sequence: CASSLDRGAAREQYF.

This chain connects TRBV3-1 to TRBJ2-7; TCRdb designates TRBD1, a call that cannot be tested without DNA. The germline V gene encodes CDR1 LGHDT and CDR2 YNNKEL (reference sequence). This CDR3 comprises 14 residues. CDR3 amino acids: CASSPGPDRYEQYF.